Listed below are T cell receptor beta chains from one sample, sequenced in a study of blood T cell repertoires in COVID-19. TCRdb's copy holds only in-frame clones and misses some; the assay was immunoSEQ multiplex PCR. The repertoire holds roughly 70,000 clones, with approximately 90% as singletons. Sequenced material: peripheral blood. Receptors were obtained from a woman at least 80 years old with active COVID-19. Both conserved end residues are part of each CDR3. The D gene is left open where the match is weak. Where a row states a size, it is once, few, many or the class of an expanded clone; other rows omit it.

j_call clone_size v_call d_call cdr3_nt cdr3_aa
TRBJ2-5 . TRBV11-1 TRBD1 TGTGCCAGTCGTATCCGAGCGGGACAGGGACAGGAGACCCAGTACTTC CASRIRAGQGQETQYF
TRBJ2-5 . TRBV18 . TGTGCCAGCTCACCAATGAAAATAGCTGAGACCCAGTACTTC CASSPMKIAETQYF
TRBJ1-1 . TRBV3-1/TRBV3-2 . TGTGCCAGCAGCCCCGAAACGGGGAACACTGAAGCTTTCTTT CASSPETGNTEAFF
TRBJ2-1 . TRBV10-3 . TGTGCCATCAGTGCACGGGAGAGCTCCTACAATGAGCAGTTCTTC CAISARESSYNEQFF
TRBJ1-5 . TRBV28 TRBD1 TGTGCCAGCAGTCCCCCGGGACAGGGGGTATCAATTCAGCCCCAGCATTTT CASSPPGQGVSIQPQHF
TRBJ1-1 . TRBV6-2/TRBV6-3 . TGTGCCAGCAGTCGACAACCGACATTTGGCACTGAAGCTTTCTTT CASSRQPTFGTEAFF
TRBJ1-4 . TRBV4-3 . TGCGCCAGCAGCCGGTTGAGTCGGGAAAAACTGTTTTTT CASSRLSREKLFF
TRBJ2-1 few TRBV5-1 TRBD2 TGCGCCAGCAGCTTTCCCCTAGCGGGGGACAATGAGCAGTTCTTC CASSFPLAGDNEQFF
TRBJ2-2 . TRBV28 TRBD1 TGTGCCAGCAGTCCCGGGGTATGGACAGGGGTACACACCGGGGAGCTGTTTTTT CASSPGVWTGVHTGELFF
TRBJ2-3 . TRBV19 . TGTGCCAGTAGTGGGCAGGGTTCGGCTACGCAGTATTTT CASSGQGSATQYF
TRBJ2-7 . TRBV7-4 TRBD2 TGTGCCAGCAGCTTAAACGCCAACCTTGGGACTACCTACGAGCAGTACTTC CASSLNANLGTTYEQYF
TRBJ2-1 . TRBV7-2 TRBD2 TGTGCCAGCAGCTCCCAGGCGGGAGGGGGTTACAATGAGCAGTTCTTC CASSSQAGGGYNEQFF
TRBJ1-2 . TRBV11-2 . TGTGCCAGCAGCTTAGGCTCACTGCTCCTCTATGGCTACACCTTC CASSLGSLLLYGYTF